This TCR beta chain stems from a study of CD8+CD57+ T cells in acquired aplastic anemia. Researchers used genomic DNA as the template to profile TCR beta VDJ and CDR3. One entry per CDR3 protein, called by TCRdb with MiXCR from the reads. The sample lists roughly 180,000 distinct CDR3 sequences, around 66% occurring once. V was clipped by 2 bases and J by 5 bases, with 11 bases between them. The CDR3 has 14 residues. The germline V gene has CDR1 SGHDT and CDR2 YYEEEE. This clonotype was seen at least ten times. The TCR originated in a human donor with severe aplastic anemia or a healthy control (not recorded which). The specimen was sorted CD4+, CD8+, or CD8+CD57+ T cells (not recorded which) from PBMCs. The J gene is TRBJ2-1, the V gene TRBV5-6; tentatively, D is TRBD1 or TRBD2 (5 bases each). The CDR3: CASSFLGTNNEQFF. CDR3 DNA: TGTGCCAGCAGCTTCCTAGGGACGAACAATGAGCAGTTCTTC.